The source of this TCR beta chain is a study of Ad26.COV2.S vaccination and SARS-CoV-2 variants. Looking at the study overall: Enrollment placed the donor in the COV1001 Ad26.COV2.S trial arm. Dosing was one shot or two shots 56 days apart. Study-wide results and limits: Vaccinees reportedly had broad spike-specific CD8+ and CD4+ T cell responses.

V lost 5 bases to trimming and J lost 3 bases; unmatched junction nucleotides: 7. The CDR3 runs 15 residues. Germline assignment: CDR1 SGHTA and CDR2 FQGNSA. As for treatment: around 19 received Ad26.COV2.S at low or high dose, single or two shots; roughly five received placebo; per-sample allocation not given. Following the first vaccine or placebo injection, samples were taken on day 63. A remark on this clone: No antigen is known for it.

TCRdb keeps only in-frame clones here, not all; method: immunoSEQ multiplex PCR. The sample holds hundreds of thousands of clones, roughly 90% seen once. The chain joins TRBV7-2 to TRBJ2-7, with 10 positions matching TRBD1. This TCR derives from a person aged 18 to 65 who received the Ad26.COV2.S COVID-19 vaccine or a placebo. The starting material was peripheral blood, obtained in a trial of Ad26.COV2.S vaccine versus placebo. This CDR3 reads CASSVRGQGNYEQYF. The CDR3 DNA reads as TGTGCCAGCAGCGTCAGGGGACAGGGGAACTACGAGCAGTACTTC.